The 16 T cell receptor beta chains below were found in one sample sequenced in a study of T cells in Graves' hyperthyroidism and ophthalmopathy. Amplification of TCR beta CDR3 regions was performed using RNA transcripts as template. The HTBI primer set drove a first-round RT-PCR of the TCR CDR3. TCRdb ran MiXCR on the multiplex PCR reads and lists one entry per CDR3 protein. Counted here are 650,000 to 800,000 distinct CDR3 sequences, roughly 45% occurring once; the ten biggest clones make up roughly 6.5%. The sequencing input was peripheral blood or thyroid tissue (not recorded which). All receptors derive from an adult man with Graves' disease, either hyperthyroidism or ophthalmopathy (not recorded which).

In the case of this clonotype: The missing conserved phenylalanine or tryptophan at the end of this CDR3 makes a read error likely. The limits of the CDR3 on the DNA are not certain, so only TCRdb's listed CDR3 is given. The chain joins TRBV9 to TRBJ1-4. The germline gives CDR1 SGDLS, CDR2 YYNGEE. The CDR3 is made up of 8 amino acids, end residues included. CDR3 loop: CASSVGVQ.

This clonotype was seen at least ten times. The chain is built from TRBV5-1 and TRBJ1-1; D gene uncertain. V was clipped by 3 bases and J by 0 bases, with 9 bases between them. The CDR3 runs 14 residues. Looked up from germline, CDR1 is SGHRS and CDR2 is YFSETQ. The CDR3 DNA reads TGCGCCAGCAGCTACGGGATCTTGAACACTGAAGCTTTCTTT. Translating it yields CASSYGILNTEAFF.

This clonotype has more than one count but fewer than ten. The chain recombines TRBV2 with TRBJ2-1; D is uncertain. The length of the CDR3 is 14 residues. With 4 bases removed from V and 6 bases from J, the gap between germline ends came to 13 bases. Germline V lookup: CDR1 SNHLY, CDR2 FYNNEI. The CDR3 region has the DNA TGTGCCAGCAGTGTGAGGCAGTCCCCCAATGAGCAGTTCTTC. Protein product: CASSVRQSPNEQFF.

The chain carries TRBV20-1 and TRBJ2-7; 9 positions agree with TRBD2. V gave up 5 bases and J gave up 6 bases; unmatched junction bases: 14. Per the germline V gene, CDR1 is DFQATT and CDR2 is SNEGSKA (reference sequence). The CDR3 runs 15 residues. The chain's CDR3 is CSACIAGADIGEQYF. The CDR3 bases are TGCAGTGCTTGTATAGCGGGAGCAGATATCGGCGAGCAGTACTTC.

This clonotype was counted ten times or more. The chain has TRBV7-8 and TRBJ2-7; no firm D call. Trimming pared 5 bases from V and 5 bases from J, leaving 10 bases between. Germline CDR1 SGHVS, CDR2 FQNEAQ. This CDR3 has 12 amino acids. The CDR3 DNA is TGTGCCAGCAGCGCCACCATCCACGAGCAGTACTTC. This encodes CASSATIHEQYF.

The chain couples TRBV7-2 to TRBJ1-1; D gene unclear. CDR1 SGHTA and CDR2 FQGNSA come from the germline V gene. The V end lost 6 bases, the J end lost 5 bases, and 16 bases lay between the germline ends. The CDR3 consists of 14 residues. CDR3 coding DNA: TGTGCCAGCAGTACGGGTGGAGGCGGTACTGAAGCTTTCTTT. Its translation is CASSTGGGGTEAFF.

This rearrangement joins TRBV18 to TRBJ1-1; no definite D call. CDR1 KGHSH and CDR2 LQKENI come from the germline V gene. This CDR3 comprises 13 residues. V was pared by 2 bases and J by 5 bases, with 9 bases between. The CDR3: CASSPGRETEAFF. For the CDR3, the DNA is TGTGCCAGCTCACCAGGGAGGGAGACTGAAGCTTTCTTT.

CDR3 amino acids: CSARSGGKVEAFF. For the CDR3, the DNA is TGCAGTGCTAGATCAGGGGGCAAGGTTGAAGCTTTCTTT. The chain recombines TRBV20-1 with TRBJ1-1; 8 bases are shared with TRBD1. J gave up 7 bases and V 2 bases, and 6 bases lay outside the gene matches. Germline V gene sequence: CDR1 DFQATT, CDR2 SNEGSKA (reference sequence). This CDR3 region has 13 residues.

This clonotype has a count of ten or more. V gene TRBV9 combines with J gene TRBJ2-5, with 8 nucleotides matching TRBD1. The CDR3 length is 15 residues. V shed 0 bases and J 1 base; nucleotides not matched to a gene: 2. Germline CDR1 SGDLS, CDR2 YYNGEE. CDR3 nucleotides: TGTGCCAGCAGCGTAGGGGGGACAGGCCAAGAGACCCAGTACTTC. Protein: CASSVGGTGQETQYF.

This chain connects TRBV4-1 to TRBJ2-7; 8 bases match TRBD2. The CDR3 length is 15 residues. Trimming removed 3 bases from V and 5 bases from J; junction bases left unmatched: 9. Germline-derived CDR1 and CDR2 are MGHRA and YSYEKL. Here the CDR3 DNA reads TGCGCCAGCAGCCATGTAGGAGCGGGAGTCAACGAGCAGTACTTC. Its protein is CASSHVGAGVNEQYF.

This clonotype is a singleton in its sample. A read error is possible here, since a much larger clone lies one base away. The V call is TRBV24-1, the J call TRBJ1-5; TRBD1 is a possible D gene (5 bases). This CDR3 is built from 16 residues. The germline V gene encodes CDR1 KGHDR and CDR2 SFDVKD. The CDR3 protein is CATSDSTEYSIQPQHF. The DNA for the CDR3 is TGTGCCACCAGTGATTCGACAGAGTATAGCATTCAGCCCCAGCATTTT.

J is TRBJ1-6 and V is TRBV20-1; tentatively, D is TRBD1 (5 bases). This CDR3 is 15 amino acids long. Germline V gene sequence: CDR1 DFQATT, CDR2 SNEGSKA (reference sequence). V shed 6 bases and J shed 11 bases, with 23 bases lying between them. CDR3 amino acids: CSAGVTATSWAPLHF. Written as DNA, the CDR3 is TGCAGTGCAGGGGTCACGGCCACATCTTGGGCACCCCTCCACTTT.

V usage is TRBV9 and J usage is TRBJ2-5; TRBD2 agrees at 7 bases. The V gene's germline CDR1 is SGDLS and CDR2 YYNGEE. CDR3 length: 16 residues. The junction had 11 bases not matched to a gene; V was cut back by 4 bases and J by 2 bases. The chain's CDR3 is CASSRRGASGQETQYF. The CDR3 DNA is TGTGCCAGCAGCCGAAGAGGGGCTAGCGGACAAGAGACCCAGTACTTC.

The CDR3 bases are TGCAGTGCTAGAGATCCCAATCGGAAGCTCCAAGAGACCCAGTACTTC. It specifies CSARDPNRKLQETQYF. This chain links TRBV20-1 with TRBJ2-5; unclear D gene. CDR1 and CDR2 (germline): DFQATT, SNEGSKA (reference sequence). CDR3 length: 16 residues. Trimming took 0 bases from V and 1 from J, leaving 15 bases between them.

This clonotype was counted between two and nine times. V usage is TRBV29-1 and J usage is TRBJ2-2; 12 positions match TRBD2. Germline assignment: CDR1 SQVTM and CDR2 ANQGSEA. The V segment lost 1 base and the J segment 5 bases; nucleotides outside the gene matches: 11. The CDR3 has 18 residues. The chain's CDR3 is CSVEGPALAGGRTGELFF. The CDR3 nucleotides are TGCAGCGTTGAAGGCCCGGCACTAGCGGGAGGAAGGACCGGGGAGCTGTTTTTT.

The sample holds many counts of this clonotype. This chain joins TRBV2 and TRBJ1-6; D uncertain. Trimming shortened V by 2 bases and J by 3 bases, and 11 bases separated the two germline ends. Germline V CDR1 and CDR2: SNHLY, FYNNEI. The CDR3 length is 16 residues. The CDR3 reads CASSERRAIYNSPLHF. The CDR3 region has the DNA TGTGCCAGCAGTGAACGGCGGGCGATCTATAATTCACCCCTCCACTTT.